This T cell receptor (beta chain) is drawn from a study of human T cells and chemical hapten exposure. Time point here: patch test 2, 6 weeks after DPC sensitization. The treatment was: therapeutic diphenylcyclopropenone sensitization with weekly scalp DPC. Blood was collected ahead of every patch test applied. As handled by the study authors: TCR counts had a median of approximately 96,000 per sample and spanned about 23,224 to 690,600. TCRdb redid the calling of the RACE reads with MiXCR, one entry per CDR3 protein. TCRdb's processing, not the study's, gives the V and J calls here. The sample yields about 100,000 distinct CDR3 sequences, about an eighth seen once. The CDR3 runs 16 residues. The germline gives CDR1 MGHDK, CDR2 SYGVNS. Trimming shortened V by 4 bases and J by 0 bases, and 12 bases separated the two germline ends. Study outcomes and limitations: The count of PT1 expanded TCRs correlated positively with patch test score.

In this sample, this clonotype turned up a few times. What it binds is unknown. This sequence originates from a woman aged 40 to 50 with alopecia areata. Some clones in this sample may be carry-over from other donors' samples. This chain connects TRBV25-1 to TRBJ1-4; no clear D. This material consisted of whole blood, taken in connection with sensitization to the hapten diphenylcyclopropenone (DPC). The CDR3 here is CASSGARQSTNEKLFF. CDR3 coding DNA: TGTGCCAGCAGTGGAGCCCGGCAGTCAACTAATGAAAAACTGTTTTTT.